The T cell receptor (beta chain) described here comes from a study of shared clonotypes between healthy human individuals. Turning to this clone: The antigen is unknown. In the same sample, other DNA sequences code for this CDR3.

After removal of 1 base from V and 2 bases from J, the junction contained 2 bases not matched to a gene. Germline CDR1 and CDR2: SGHVS and FNYEAQ. This CDR3 comprises 15 residues. The assay was run at deep level. In the original processing: Junction-only sequences without quality scores came from ImmunoSEQ, so filtering differed. Profiling relied on immunoSEQ multiplex PCR, and the TCRdb table lists in-frame clones only, not all of them. V and J calls and clone size are given by that table; D and trimming were obtained from the DNA. The repertoire consists of about 1.1 million clones, with approximately 80% occurring once and the leading ten covering 0.89%. Study-level results: Clonotypes which were not shared had lower generation probabilities than clonotypes that all four donors shared.

This chain connects TRBV7-6 to TRBJ1-1; TRBD1 matches at 9 bases. The sequencing input was memory CD4+ T cells from PBMCs. The subset was: CD45RA-negative fraction. This sequence was found in a man younger than 35 in good health. Some clones in this sample may be carry-over from other donors' samples. CDR3 sequence (DNA): TGTGCCAGCAGCTTAGGACAGGGGGGAAACACTGAAGCTTTCTTT. Encoded protein: CASSLGQGGNTEAFF.